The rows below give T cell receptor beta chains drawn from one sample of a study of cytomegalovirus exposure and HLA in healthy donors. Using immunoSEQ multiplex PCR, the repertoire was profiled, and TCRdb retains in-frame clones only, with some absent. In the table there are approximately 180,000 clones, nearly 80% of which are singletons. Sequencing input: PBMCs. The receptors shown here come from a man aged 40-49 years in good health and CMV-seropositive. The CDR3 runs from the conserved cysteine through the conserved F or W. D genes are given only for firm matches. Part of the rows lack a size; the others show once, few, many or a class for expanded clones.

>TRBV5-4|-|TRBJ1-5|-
CASSLGTDQPQHF
TGTGCCAGCAGCTTAGGGACTGATCAGCCCCAGCATTTT
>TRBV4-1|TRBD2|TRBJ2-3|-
CASSQTGLAGPQGTQYF
TGCGCCAGCAGCCAAACGGGACTAGCGGGTCCCCAAGGTACGCAGTATTTT
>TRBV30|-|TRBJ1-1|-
CAWSARITEAFF
TGTGCCTGGAGTGCGAGGATCACTGAAGCTTTCTTT
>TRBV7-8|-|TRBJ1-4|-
CASSFQGLTGEKLFF
TGTGCCAGCAGCTTCCAGGGGTTAACGGGGGAAAAACTGTTTTTT
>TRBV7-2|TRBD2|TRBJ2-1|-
CASSLGLAGGSNEQFF
TGTGCCAGCAGCCTGGGACTAGCGGGAGGCTCCAATGAGCAGTTCTTC
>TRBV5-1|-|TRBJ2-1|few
CASSLMSSSYNEQFF
TGCGCCAGCAGCTTGATGTCTTCTTCCTACAATGAGCAGTTCTTC
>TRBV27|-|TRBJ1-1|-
CASSLSPGNTEAFF
TGTGCCAGCAGTTTATCCCCGGGGAACACTGAAGCTTTCTTT
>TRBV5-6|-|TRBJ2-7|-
CASSLRGRYEQYF
TGTGCCAGCAGCTTAAGGGGCCGCTACGAGCAGTACTTC
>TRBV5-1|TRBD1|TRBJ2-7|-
CASSPQGVYEQYF
TGCGCCAGCAGCCCCCAGGGGGTCTACGAGCAGTACTTC
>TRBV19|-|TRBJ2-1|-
CASRLYNEQFF
TGTGCCAGTAGGCTATACAATGAGCAGTTCTTC
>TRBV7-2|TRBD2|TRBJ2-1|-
CASSYRSGKSHNEQFF
TGTGCCAGCAGTTACAGAAGCGGGAAAAGCCACAATGAGCAGTTCTTC
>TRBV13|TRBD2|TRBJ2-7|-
CASSTHSGLAGLGEQYF
TGTGCCAGCAGCACTCATTCGGGACTAGCGGGACTGGGGGAGCAGTACTTC
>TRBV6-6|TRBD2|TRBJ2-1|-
CASSYIQGTSVNEQFF
TGTGCCAGCAGTTACATCCAAGGGACTAGCGTCAATGAGCAGTTCTTC
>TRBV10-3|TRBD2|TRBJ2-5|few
CAISVAGQETQYF
TGTGCCATCAGTGTAGCGGGACAAGAGACCCAGTACTTC
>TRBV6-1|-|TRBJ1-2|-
CASSNRDYNFGYTF
TGTGCCAGCAGTAACCGGGACTATAATTTCGGCTACACCTTC
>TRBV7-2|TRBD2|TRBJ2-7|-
CASSPATSGPRSYEQYF
TGTGCCAGCAGCCCCGCTACTAGCGGGCCCCGCTCCTACGAGCAGTACTTC
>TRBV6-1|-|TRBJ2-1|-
CASSVGLINEQFF
TGTGCCAGCAGTGTCGGACTGATCAATGAGCAGTTCTTC
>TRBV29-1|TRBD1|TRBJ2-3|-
CSVEPGGRDTQYF
TGCAGCGTTGAACCAGGGGGCAGGGATACGCAGTATTTT
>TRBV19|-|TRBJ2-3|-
CASSIPGARAGRTDTQYF
TGTGCCAGTAGTATCCCGGGGGCCCGAGCGGGACGCACAGATACGCAGTATTTT
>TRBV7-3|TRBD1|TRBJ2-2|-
CASSAQGANTGELFF
TGTGCCAGCAGCGCCCAGGGGGCGAACACCGGGGAGCTGTTTTTT
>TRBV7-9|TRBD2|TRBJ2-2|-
CASSPPTSGVGELFF
TGTGCCAGCAGCCCTCCGACTAGCGGTGTCGGGGAGCTGTTTTTT
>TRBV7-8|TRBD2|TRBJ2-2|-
CASSGGLAGGTGELFF
TGTGCCAGCAGCGGCGGACTAGCGGGTGGGACCGGGGAGCTGTTTTTT
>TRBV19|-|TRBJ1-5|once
CASSTRYQPQHF
TGTGCCAGTAGTACTCGGTACCAGCCCCAGCATTTT
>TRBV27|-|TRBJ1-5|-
CASRRAVAQPQHF
TGTGCCAGCAGGCGGGCGGTTGCGCAGCCCCAGCATTTT
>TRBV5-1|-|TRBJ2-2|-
CASSPGDTGELFF
TGCGCCAGCAGCCCGGGGGACACCGGGGAGCTGTTTTTT
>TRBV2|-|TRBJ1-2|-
CASSEALGGGNYGYTF
TGTGCCAGCAGTGAAGCGCTTGGGGGGGGGAACTATGGCTACACCTTC
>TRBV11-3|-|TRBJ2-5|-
CASSLDRTEETQYF
TGTGCCAGCAGCTTAGATCGGACAGAAGAGACCCAGTACTTC
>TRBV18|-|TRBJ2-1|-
CASSPPGLVYNEQFF
TGTGCCAGCTCACCACCGGGACTGGTATACAATGAGCAGTTCTTC
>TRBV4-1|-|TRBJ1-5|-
CASSQDGQGNQPQHF
TGCGCCAGCAGCCAAGATGGTCAGGGGAATCAGCCCCAGCATTTT
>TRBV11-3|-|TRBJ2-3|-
CASSSGRGLDTQYF
TGTGCCAGCAGCTCGGGGAGAGGATTGGATACGCAGTATTTT
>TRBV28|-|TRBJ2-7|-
CASSLTRAEQYF
TGTGCCAGCAGTTTAACCAGGGCCGAGCAGTACTTC
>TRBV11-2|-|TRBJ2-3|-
CASSTRGPTLDTQYF
TGTGCCAGCAGCACCCGGGGTCCGACTTTAGATACGCAGTATTTT
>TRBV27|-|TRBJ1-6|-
CASSLGSQGNSPLHF
TGTGCCAGCAGTTTAGGATCACAGGGAAATTCACCCCTCCACTTT
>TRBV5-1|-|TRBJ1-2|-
CASSLGGLGGYGYTF
TGCGCCAGCAGCTTGGGAGGCTTAGGGGGCTATGGCTACACCTTC
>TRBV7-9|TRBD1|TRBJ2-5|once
CASSSQGAETQYF
TGTGCCAGCAGCTCCCAGGGGGCAGAGACCCAGTACTTC
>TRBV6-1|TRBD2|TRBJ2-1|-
CASLTGGVGHEQFF
TGTGCCAGCCTGACGGGAGGGGTGGGTCATGAGCAGTTCTTC
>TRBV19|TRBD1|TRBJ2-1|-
CASSLDRGGDEQFF
TGTGCCAGTAGTCTGGACAGGGGCGGCGATGAGCAGTTCTTC
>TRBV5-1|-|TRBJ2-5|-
CASRSMGRYGETQYF
TGCGCCAGCAGGTCCATGGGGAGGTATGGAGAGACCCAGTACTTC
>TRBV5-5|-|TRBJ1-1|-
CASSLVFIGDTEAFF
TGTGCCAGCAGCTTGGTGTTCATAGGGGACACTGAAGCTTTCTTT
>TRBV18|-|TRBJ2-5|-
CASSPSAPGHFQETQYF
TGTGCCAGCTCACCCTCTGCCCCTGGACACTTCCAAGAGACCCAGTACTTC
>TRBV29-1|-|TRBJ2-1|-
CSVDGLAGLNEQFF
TGCAGCGTTGATGGGCTAGCAGGTCTCAATGAGCAGTTCTTC
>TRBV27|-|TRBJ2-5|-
CASSLRMTQETQYF
TGTGCCAGCAGTTTAAGGATGACACAAGAGACCCAGTACTTC
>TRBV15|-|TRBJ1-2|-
CATSRELRYTHGGYTF
TGTGCCACCAGCAGGGAATTAAGGTACACCCACGGGGGCTACACCTTC
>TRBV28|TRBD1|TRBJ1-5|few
CASRNRGQNPQHF
TGTGCCAGCAGGAACAGGGGGCAGAACCCCCAGCATTTT
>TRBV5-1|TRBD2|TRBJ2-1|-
CASSFLAERNEQFF
TGCGCCAGCAGCTTCCTAGCGGAGCGTAATGAGCAGTTCTTC
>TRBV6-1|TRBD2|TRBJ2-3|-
CASSEGLATDTQYF
TGTGCCAGCAGTGAGGGACTAGCCACAGATACGCAGTATTTT
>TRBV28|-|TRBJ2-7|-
CASSYPNSPYEQYF
TGTGCCAGCAGCTACCCCAACTCCCCCTACGAGCAGTACTTC
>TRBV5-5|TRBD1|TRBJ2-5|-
CASSAQGAGETQYF
TGTGCCAGCAGCGCACAGGGGGCGGGAGAGACCCAGTACTTC
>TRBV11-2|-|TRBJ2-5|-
CASSSQRTIQETQYF
TGTGCCAGCAGCTCGCAACGGACTATCCAAGAGACCCAGTACTTC
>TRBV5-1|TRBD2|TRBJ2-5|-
CASSLALGLAVTETQYF
TGCGCCAGCAGCTTGGCCTTGGGACTAGCGGTCACCGAGACCCAGTACTTC
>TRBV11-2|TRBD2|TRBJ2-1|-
CASSLIAGAGNEQFF
TGTGCCAGCAGCTTAATCGCGGGAGCAGGCAATGAGCAGTTCTTC
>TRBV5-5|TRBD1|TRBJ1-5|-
CASSLGITGGSNQPQHF
TGTGCCAGCAGCTTGGGGATAACAGGGGGGAGCAATCAGCCCCAGCATTTT
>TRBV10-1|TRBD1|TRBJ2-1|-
CASSEQGPSNEQFF
TGCGCCAGCAGTGAACAGGGGCCATCCAATGAGCAGTTCTTC
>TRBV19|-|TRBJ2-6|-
CASTSTSLANGLTF
TGTGCCAGTACCTCGACATCTCTCGCCAACGGCCTGACTTTC
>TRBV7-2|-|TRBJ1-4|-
CASSLRVLDRATNEKLFF
TGTGCCAGCAGCTTACGGGTTTTGGACAGAGCAACTAATGAAAAACTGTTTTTT